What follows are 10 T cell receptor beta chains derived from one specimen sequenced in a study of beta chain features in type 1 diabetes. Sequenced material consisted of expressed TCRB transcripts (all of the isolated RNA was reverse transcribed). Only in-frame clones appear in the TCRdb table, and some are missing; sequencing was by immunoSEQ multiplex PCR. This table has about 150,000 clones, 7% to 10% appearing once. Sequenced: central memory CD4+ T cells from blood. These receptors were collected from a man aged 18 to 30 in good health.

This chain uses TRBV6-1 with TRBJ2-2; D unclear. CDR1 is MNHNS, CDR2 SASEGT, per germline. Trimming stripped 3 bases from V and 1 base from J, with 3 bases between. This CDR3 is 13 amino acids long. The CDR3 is CASSDVNTGELFF. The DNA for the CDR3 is TGTGCCAGCAGTGACGTGAACACCGGGGAGCTGTTTTTT.

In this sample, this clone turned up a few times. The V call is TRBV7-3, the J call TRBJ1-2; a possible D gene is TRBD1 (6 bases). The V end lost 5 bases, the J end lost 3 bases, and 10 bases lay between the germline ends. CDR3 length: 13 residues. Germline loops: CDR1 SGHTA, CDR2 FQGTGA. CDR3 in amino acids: CASSPDSDYGYTF. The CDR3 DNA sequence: TGTGCCAGCAGCCCGGACAGCGACTATGGCTACACCTTC.

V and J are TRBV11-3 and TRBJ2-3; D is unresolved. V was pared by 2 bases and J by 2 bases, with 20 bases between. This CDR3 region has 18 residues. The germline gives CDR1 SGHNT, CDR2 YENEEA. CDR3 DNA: TGTGCCAGCAGCTTACCTCATAGAGACCCTTGGGCCACAGATACGCAGTATTTT. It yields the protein CASSLPHRDPWATDTQYF.

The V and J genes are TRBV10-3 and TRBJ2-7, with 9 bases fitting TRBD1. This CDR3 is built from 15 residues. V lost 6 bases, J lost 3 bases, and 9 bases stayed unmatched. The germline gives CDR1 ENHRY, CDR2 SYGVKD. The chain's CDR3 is CAIRGPGQGHYEQYF. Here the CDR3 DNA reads TGTGCCATCAGGGGGCCGGGACAGGGACACTACGAGCAGTACTTC.

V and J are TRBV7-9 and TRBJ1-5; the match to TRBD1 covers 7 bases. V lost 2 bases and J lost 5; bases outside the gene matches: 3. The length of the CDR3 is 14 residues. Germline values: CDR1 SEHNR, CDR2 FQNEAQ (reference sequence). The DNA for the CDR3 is TGTGCCAGCAGCTTAAGTACAGGGGATCAGCCCCAGCATTTT. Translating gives CASSLSTGDQPQHF.

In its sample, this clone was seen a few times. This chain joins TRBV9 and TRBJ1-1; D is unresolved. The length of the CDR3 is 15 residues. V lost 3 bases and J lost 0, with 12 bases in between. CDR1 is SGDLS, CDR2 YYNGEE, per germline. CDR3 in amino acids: CASSGSTLLNTEAFF. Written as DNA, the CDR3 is TGTGCCAGCAGCGGGAGTACCCTGTTGAACACTGAAGCTTTCTTT.

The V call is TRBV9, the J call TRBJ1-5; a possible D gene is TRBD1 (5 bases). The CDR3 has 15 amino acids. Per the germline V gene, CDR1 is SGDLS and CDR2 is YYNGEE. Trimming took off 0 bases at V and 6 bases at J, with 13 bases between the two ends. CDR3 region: CASSVGEGRGQPQHF. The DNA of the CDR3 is TGTGCCAGCAGCGTAGGGGAGGGAAGGGGTCAGCCCCAGCATTTT.

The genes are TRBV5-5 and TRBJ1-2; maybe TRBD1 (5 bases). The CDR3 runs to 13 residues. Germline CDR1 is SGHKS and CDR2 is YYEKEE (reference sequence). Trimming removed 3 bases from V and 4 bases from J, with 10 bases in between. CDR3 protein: CASSSPGGYGYTF. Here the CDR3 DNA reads TGTGCCAGCAGCTCTCCCGGGGGCTATGGCTACACCTTC.

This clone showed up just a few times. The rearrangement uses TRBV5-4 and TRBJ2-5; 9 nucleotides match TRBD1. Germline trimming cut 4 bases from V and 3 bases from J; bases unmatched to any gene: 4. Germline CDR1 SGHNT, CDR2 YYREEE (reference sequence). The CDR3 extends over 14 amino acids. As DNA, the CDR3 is TGTGCCAGCAGCCCGGGGACAGGGAAAGAGACCCAGTACTTC. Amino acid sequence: CASSPGTGKETQYF.

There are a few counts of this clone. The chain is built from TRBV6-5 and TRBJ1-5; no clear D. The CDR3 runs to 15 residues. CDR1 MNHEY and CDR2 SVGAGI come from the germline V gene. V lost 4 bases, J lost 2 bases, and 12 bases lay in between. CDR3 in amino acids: CASSSTGSGNQPQHF. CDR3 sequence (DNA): TGTGCCAGCAGTTCGACTGGGTCCGGCAATCAGCCCCAGCATTTT.